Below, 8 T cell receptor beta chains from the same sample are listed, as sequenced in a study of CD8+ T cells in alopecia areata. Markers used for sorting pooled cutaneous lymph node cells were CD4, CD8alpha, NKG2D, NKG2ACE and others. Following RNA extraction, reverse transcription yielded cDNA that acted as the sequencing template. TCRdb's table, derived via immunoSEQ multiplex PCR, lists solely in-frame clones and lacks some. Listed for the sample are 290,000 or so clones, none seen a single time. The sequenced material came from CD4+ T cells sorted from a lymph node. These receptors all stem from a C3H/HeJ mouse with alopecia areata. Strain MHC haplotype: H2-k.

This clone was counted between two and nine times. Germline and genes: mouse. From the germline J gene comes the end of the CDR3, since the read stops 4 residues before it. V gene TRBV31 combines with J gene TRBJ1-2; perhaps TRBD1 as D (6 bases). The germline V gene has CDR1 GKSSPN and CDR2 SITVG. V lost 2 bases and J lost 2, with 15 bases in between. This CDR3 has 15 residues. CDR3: CAWSAMTTGNSDYTF. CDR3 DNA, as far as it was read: TGTGCCTGGAGTGCCATGACTACAGGGAACTCC.

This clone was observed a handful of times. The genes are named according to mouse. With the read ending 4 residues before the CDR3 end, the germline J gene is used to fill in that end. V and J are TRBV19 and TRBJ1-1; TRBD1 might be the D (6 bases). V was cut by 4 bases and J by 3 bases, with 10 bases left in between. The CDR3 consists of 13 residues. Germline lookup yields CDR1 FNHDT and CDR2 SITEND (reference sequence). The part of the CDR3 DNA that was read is TGTGCCAGCAGTGCCCCAGGGGACACA. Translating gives CASSAPGDT. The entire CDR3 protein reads CASSAPGDTEVFF.

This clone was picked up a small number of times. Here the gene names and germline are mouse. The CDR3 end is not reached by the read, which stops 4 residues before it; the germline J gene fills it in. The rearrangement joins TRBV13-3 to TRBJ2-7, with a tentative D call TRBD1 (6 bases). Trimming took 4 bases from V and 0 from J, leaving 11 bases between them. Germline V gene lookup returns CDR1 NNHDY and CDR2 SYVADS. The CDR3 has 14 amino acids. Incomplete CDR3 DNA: TGTGCCAGCAGTCTACAGGGAATCTCCTAT. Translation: CASSLQGISY. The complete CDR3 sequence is CASSLQGISYEQYF.

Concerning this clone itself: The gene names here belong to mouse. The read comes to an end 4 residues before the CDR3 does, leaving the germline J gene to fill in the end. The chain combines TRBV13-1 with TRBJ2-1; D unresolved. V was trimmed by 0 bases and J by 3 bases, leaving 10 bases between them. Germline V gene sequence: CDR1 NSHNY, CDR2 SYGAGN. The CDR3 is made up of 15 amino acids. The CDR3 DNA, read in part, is TGTGCCAGCAGTGATGATGGGTACTCCTATGCT. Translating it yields CASSDDGYSYA. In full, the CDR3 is CASSDDGYSYAEQFF.

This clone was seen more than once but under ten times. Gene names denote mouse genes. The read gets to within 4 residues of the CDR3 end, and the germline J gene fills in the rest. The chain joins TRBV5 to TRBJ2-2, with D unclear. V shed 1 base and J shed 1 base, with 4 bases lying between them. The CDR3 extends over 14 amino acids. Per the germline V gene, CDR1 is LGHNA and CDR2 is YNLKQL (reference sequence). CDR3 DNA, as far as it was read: TGTGCCAGCAGCCAAGTCAAAAACACCGGG. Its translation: CASSQVKNTG. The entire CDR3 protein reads CASSQVKNTGQLYF.

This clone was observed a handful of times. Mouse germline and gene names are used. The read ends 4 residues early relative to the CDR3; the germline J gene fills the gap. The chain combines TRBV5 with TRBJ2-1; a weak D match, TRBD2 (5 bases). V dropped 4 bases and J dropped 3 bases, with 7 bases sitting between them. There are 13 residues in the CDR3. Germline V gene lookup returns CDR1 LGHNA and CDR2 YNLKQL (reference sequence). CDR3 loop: CASSPTVYAEQFF. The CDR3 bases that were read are TGTGCCAGCAGCCCGACTGTCTATGCT.

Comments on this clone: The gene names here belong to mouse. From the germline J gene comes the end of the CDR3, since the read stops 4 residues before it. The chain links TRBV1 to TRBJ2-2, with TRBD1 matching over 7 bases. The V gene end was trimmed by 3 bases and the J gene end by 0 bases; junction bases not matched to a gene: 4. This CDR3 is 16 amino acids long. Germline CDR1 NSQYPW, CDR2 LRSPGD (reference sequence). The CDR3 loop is CTCSAGQESNTGQLYF. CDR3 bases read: TGCACCTGCAGTGCCGGACAGGAGTCAAACACCGGG.

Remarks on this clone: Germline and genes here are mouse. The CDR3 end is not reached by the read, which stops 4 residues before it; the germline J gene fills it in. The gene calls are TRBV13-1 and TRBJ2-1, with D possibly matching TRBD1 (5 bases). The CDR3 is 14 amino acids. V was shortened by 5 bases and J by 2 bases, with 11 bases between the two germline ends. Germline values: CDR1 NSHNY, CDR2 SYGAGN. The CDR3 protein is CASSKDNYYAEQFF. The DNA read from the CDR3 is TGTGCCAGCAGCAAGGACAACTACTATGCT.